This T cell receptor beta chain was sequenced in a study of blood T cell repertoires in COVID-19. Across the whole study: Acute-phase and convalescent COVID-19 samples originated in the United States, Italy and Spain. T cells, B-cell-depleted T cells, or PBMCs supplied cDNA or gDNA.

V shed 2 bases and J 2 bases; nucleotides not matched to a gene: 2. The V gene's germline CDR1 is KGHDR and CDR2 SFDVKD. The CDR3 totals 16 residues. The repertoire was sequenced with immunoSEQ multiplex PCR; TCRdb's copy has only in-frame clones and lacks some. The table records a few hundred thousand clones, about 87% of them present only once. Study members were between about 18 and 90 years old and lived in about two dozen US regions. The J gene is TRBJ2-1, the V gene TRBV24-1; 10 bases match TRBD2. Material: PBMCs or T cells enriched from blood (not recorded which). The clonotype originates from a man in his forties or fifties in a cohort exposed to, infected with or recovered from COVID-19 (not recorded which). DNA for the CDR3: TGTGCCACCAGTGATTCTAGCGGGAGCCCCTACAATGAGCAGTTCTTC. This encodes CATSDSSGSPYNEQFF.